This T cell receptor (beta chain) is drawn from a study of breast tumors, draining lymph nodes, adjacent tissues. A single record per CDR3 protein comes from TCRdb applying MiXCR to the multiplex PCR reads. Of about 130,000 distinct CDR3 sequences detected, 21% appear once; the ten largest clones hold 2% to 2.5%. Breast cancer patients provided tissue from their axillary draining lymph nodes. Trimming stripped 3 bases from V and 7 bases from J, with 10 bases between. Per the germline V gene, CDR1 is MNHNS and CDR2 is SASEGT. CDR3 size: 13 residues. In its sample, this clonotype was seen many times. The sequenced sample was axillary lymph node tissue. The V call is TRBV6-1, the J call TRBJ1-5; possibly TRBD1 for D (5 bases). This receptor was taken from a female donor with breast cancer. Some clones in this sample may be carry-over from other donors' samples. The CDR3 is CASSETAEQPQHF. The CDR3 DNA sequence: TGTGCCAGCAGTGAGACAGCGGAGCAGCCCCAGCATTTT.